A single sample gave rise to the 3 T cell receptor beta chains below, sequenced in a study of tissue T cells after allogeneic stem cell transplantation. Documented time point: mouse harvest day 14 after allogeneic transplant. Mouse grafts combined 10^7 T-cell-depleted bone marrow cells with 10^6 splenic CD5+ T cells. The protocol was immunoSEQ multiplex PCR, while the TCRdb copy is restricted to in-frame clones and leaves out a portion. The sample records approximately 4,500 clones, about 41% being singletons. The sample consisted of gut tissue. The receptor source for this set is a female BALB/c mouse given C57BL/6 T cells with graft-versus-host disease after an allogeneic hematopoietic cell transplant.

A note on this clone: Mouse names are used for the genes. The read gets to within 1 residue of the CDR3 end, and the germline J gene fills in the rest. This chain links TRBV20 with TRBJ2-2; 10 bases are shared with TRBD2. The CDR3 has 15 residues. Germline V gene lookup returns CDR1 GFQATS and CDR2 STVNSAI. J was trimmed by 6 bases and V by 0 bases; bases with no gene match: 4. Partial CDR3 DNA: TGTGGTGCTAGGGACGGCTGGGGGGGCTCCGGGCAGCTCTAC. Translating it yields CGARDGWGGSGQLY. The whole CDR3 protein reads CGARDGWGGSGQLYF.

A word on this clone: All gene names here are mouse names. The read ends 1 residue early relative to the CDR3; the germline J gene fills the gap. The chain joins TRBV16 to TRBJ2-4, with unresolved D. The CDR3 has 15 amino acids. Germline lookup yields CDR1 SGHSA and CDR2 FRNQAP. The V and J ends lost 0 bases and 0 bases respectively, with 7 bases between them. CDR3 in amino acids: CASSLEGSSQNTLYF. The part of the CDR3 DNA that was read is TGTGCAAGCAGCTTAGAAGGGTCTAGTCAAAACACCTTGTAC.

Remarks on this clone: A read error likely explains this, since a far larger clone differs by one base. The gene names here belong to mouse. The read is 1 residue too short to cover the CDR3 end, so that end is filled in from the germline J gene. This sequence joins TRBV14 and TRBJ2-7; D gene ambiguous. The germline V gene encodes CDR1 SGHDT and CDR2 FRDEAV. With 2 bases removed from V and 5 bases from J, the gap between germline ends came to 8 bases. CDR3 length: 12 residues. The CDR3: CASSLRGNEQYF. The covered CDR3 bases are TGTGCCAGCAGTTTGCGGGGAAATGAACAGTAC.